The source of this T cell receptor beta chain is a study of OX40 agonist ivuxolimab in advanced cancers. Study-level information: Cancers in dose escalation were hepatocellular, melanoma, renal cell and head and neck. Averaging 60 years in age, with a range of about 20 to 90, the cohort was 82.7% male. Treatment received earlier with anti-PD-1, anti-PD-L1 or anti-CTLA-4 agents was allowed, and 40% had some.

Autoimmune disease history or systemic immunosuppression meant exclusion. Sequencing was performed with immunoSEQ multiplex PCR; in TCRdb, only in-frame clones are kept and a portion is missing. The sample records about 31,000 clones, approximately 90% being singletons. The CDR3 loop spans 16 amino acids. V was trimmed by 5 bases and J by 2 bases, leaving 17 bases between them. Germline CDR1 SEHNR, CDR2 FQNEAQ (reference sequence). The source is an adult with an advanced solid tumor such as melanoma, head and neck, liver or kidney cancer. The chain has TRBV7-9 and TRBJ2-3; tentatively, D is TRBD2 (5 bases). The source was CD4+ or CD8+ T cells sorted from blood, collected in a trial of the OX40 agonist ivuxolimab. CDR3 residues: CASSPTSGITTDTQYF. CDR3 in DNA: TGTGCCAGCAGCCCGACGTCGGGGATTACCACAGATACGCAGTATTTT.